These T cell receptor beta chains were read from a single sample in a study of blood T cell repertoires in COVID-19. Method: immunoSEQ multiplex PCR; TCRdb's copy keeps in-frame clones and lacks some. This sample yields about 240,000 clones, of which around four fifths are seen a single time; about 2% belongs to the top ten. Source material: peripheral blood. The receptor source for this set is a man younger than 40 who had recovered from COVID-19. Both conserved end residues are part of each CDR3. D genes are given only for firm matches. The size entry is marked missing in some rows and otherwise reads once, few, many or a size class.

>-|-|TRBV5-4|TRBJ2-2
CASSLVGRTGELFF
TGTGCCAGCAGCTTGGTTGGCCGTACCGGGGAGCTGTTTTTT
>TRBD1|-|TRBV7-2|TRBJ1-4
CASSLGQGAGEKLFF
TGTGCCAGCAGCTTAGGGCAGGGGGCAGGAGAAAAACTGTTTTTT
>-|many|TRBV6-9|TRBJ1-5
CASSSAGFNQPQHF
TGTGCCAGCAGTTCGGCAGGGTTCAATCAGCCCCAGCATTTT
>TRBD2|-|TRBV5-1|TRBJ2-2
CASSLEAGGSGELFF
TGCGCCAGCAGCTTGGAAGCGGGGGGTTCCGGGGAGCTGTTTTTT
>-|-|TRBV6-6|TRBJ1-6
CASSGGAGNSPLHF
TGTGCCAGTTCAGGTGGGGCAGGGAATTCACCCCTCCACTTT
>-|-|TRBV5-1|TRBJ1-2
CASSSERGGGYTF
TGCGCCAGCAGCTCCGAACGGGGGGGTGGCTACACCTTC
>-|-|TRBV9|TRBJ1-3
CASSVGGAAGNTIYF
TGTGCCAGCAGCGTGGGTGGAGCAGCTGGAAACACCATATATTTT
>-|-|TRBV4-1|TRBJ2-7
CASSEHTSYEQYF
TGCGCCAGCAGTGAACATACGTCCTACGAGCAGTACTTC
>-|-|TRBV9|TRBJ2-3
CASSRVGTLDTQYF
TGTGCCAGCAGCCGCGTTGGGACACTAGATACGCAGTATTTT
>-|-|TRBV6-2/TRBV6-3|TRBJ1-5
CASSYSSSFQPQHF
TGTGCCAGCAGTTACTCGAGTTCTTTCCAGCCCCAGCATTTT
>TRBD2|-|TRBV5-8|TRBJ2-3
CASSLFLGRGGSTDTQYF
TGTGCCAGCAGTCTTTTTCTAGGCCGCGGGGGGTCGACAGATACGCAGTATTTT
>-|-|TRBV5-4|TRBJ2-3
CASSPGSGGLSDTQYF
TGTGCCAGCAGCCCAGGGTCAGGGGGGCTATCAGATACGCAGTATTTT
>-|-|TRBV5-8|TRBJ1-1
CASSLGRAEAFF
TGTGCCAGCAGCTTGGGACGGGCTGAAGCTTTCTTT
>-|once|TRBV19|TRBJ2-5
CASSVILRDFQETQYF
TGTGCCAGTAGTGTAATCCTGCGGGACTTTCAAGAGACCCAGTACTTC
>-|-|TRBV7-8|TRBJ2-5
CASSLRVFQETQYF
TGTGCCAGCAGCTTACGGGTATTCCAAGAGACCCAGTACTTC
>TRBD1|-|TRBV5-4|TRBJ1-2
CASSTLGQGEGGYTF
TGTGCCAGCAGCACCTTGGGACAGGGGGAGGGAGGCTACACCTTC
>-|-|TRBV5-1|TRBJ2-2
CASSRRQNTGELFF
TGCGCCAGCAGTAGAAGACAGAACACCGGGGAGCTGTTTTTT
>TRBD1|-|TRBV28|TRBJ2-5
CASSEGTEQETQYF
TGTGCCAGCAGTGAGGGGACAGAGCAAGAGACCCAGTACTTC
>TRBD1|-|TRBV19|TRBJ1-2
CASSTGSRGYTF
TGTGCCAGTTCGACAGGGTCTCGCGGCTACACCTTC
>TRBD1|-|TRBV27|TRBJ2-3
CASSLLGGGTDTQYF
TGTGCCAGCAGTTTATTAGGGGGCGGCACAGATACGCAGTATTTT
>TRBD2|-|TRBV5-1|TRBJ2-3
CASSLVGTSGGDTQYF
TGCGCCAGCAGCTTGGTCGGGACTAGCGGGGGAGATACGCAGTATTTT
>-|-|TRBV5-1|TRBJ1-1
CASSLEYGGGLGTFF
TGCGCCAGCAGCTTGGAGTACGGGGGTGGGTTGGGGACTTTCTTT